These 14 T cell receptor beta chains came from one sample sequenced in a study of cytomegalovirus exposure and HLA in healthy donors. This PCR relied on a set of 60 Vbeta primers and 13 Jbeta primers. Using immunoSEQ multiplex PCR, the repertoire was profiled, and TCRdb retains in-frame clones only, with some absent. The table has around 140,000 clones, 75% to 85% seen once. The sequencing sample was made of PBMCs. The receptor set was obtained from a female donor in good health and CMV-seropositive.

This chain joins TRBV2 and TRBJ2-1; TRBD2 matches 10 bases. The CDR3 totals 17 residues. Germline CDR1 is SNHLY and CDR2 is FYNNEI. Germline trimming cut 6 bases from V and 2 bases from J; bases unmatched to any gene: 10. CDR3 amino acids: CASSARSGRLTYNEQFF. For the CDR3, the DNA is TGTGCCAGCAGCGCCCGTAGCGGGAGGCTTACCTACAATGAGCAGTTCTTC.

This clone has a single count. The chain is built from TRBV27 and TRBJ1-4, with no clear D. V shed 3 bases and J shed 6 bases, with 5 bases lying between them. The CDR3 spans 12 residues. Germline V gene sequence: CDR1 MNHEY, CDR2 SMNVEV (reference sequence). The CDR3 DNA reads TGTGCCAGCAGTTTCGCGGATGAAAAACTGTTTTTT. It is translated as CASSFADEKLFF.

V usage is TRBV6-5 and J usage is TRBJ1-2; tentatively, D is TRBD1 (6 bases). The germline gives CDR1 MNHEY, CDR2 SVGAGI. The CDR3 sequence is 13 residues long. V was trimmed by 6 bases and J by 8 bases, leaving 16 bases between them. For the CDR3, the DNA is TGTGCCAGCAGCGCAGGCGGGGGCCGGGGCTACACCTTC. Protein: CASSAGGGRGYTF.

The rearrangement uses TRBV5-3 and TRBJ1-1; D is possibly TRBD1 (5 bases). TRBV5-3 carries the ORF label, with uncertain function. Trimming removed 4 bases from V and 0 bases from J, with 13 bases in between. The CDR3 runs to 15 residues. CDR3 sequence: CARSRVTDMNTEAFF. CDR3 DNA: TGTGCCAGAAGCCGAGTAACGGACATGAACACTGAAGCTTTCTTT.

The J gene is TRBJ2-2, the V gene TRBV6-5; 9 bases agree with TRBD1. In germline, CDR1 is MNHEY, CDR2 SVGAGI. The CDR3 runs 14 residues. With V trimmed by 6 bases and J by 4 bases, 3 bases remained unmatched. CDR3 coding DNA: TGTGCCAGCAGAAGGGACAGGGTCACCGGGGAGCTGTTTTTT. This codes for CASRRDRVTGELFF.

The gene calls are TRBV28 and TRBJ1-5; D call uncertain. The germline V and J ends were trimmed by 4 bases and 5 bases, with 12 bases remaining between them. Germline V gives CDR1 MDHEN, CDR2 SYDVKM. This CDR3 is built from 14 residues. CDR3 coding DNA: TGTGCCAGCAGTTATGGAGGGATCTATCAGCCCCAGCATTTT. Residues: CASSYGGIYQPQHF.

This clone appeared once. The rearrangement joins TRBV19 to TRBJ2-1, with a tentative D call TRBD1 (6 bases). The V gene's germline CDR1 is LNHDA and CDR2 SQIVND (reference sequence). The CDR3 consists of 14 residues. Between the trimmed V and J ends, which lost 5 bases and 5 bases, there was a span of 13 bases. The CDR3 DNA sequence: TGTGCCAGTAGTTGGGCAGGGGTCGACAATGAGCAGTTCTTC. This codes for CASSWAGVDNEQFF.

In its sample, this clone was seen once. The J gene is TRBJ2-3, the V gene TRBV9, with TRBD2 identical over 7 bases. The CDR3 consists of 16 residues. The junction had 7 bases not matched to a gene; V was cut back by 1 base and J by 2 bases. CDR1 SGDLS and CDR2 YYNGEE come from the germline V gene. The CDR3 DNA is TGTGCCAGCAGCGTATATGGGGGGGAGACCACAGATACGCAGTATTTT. It is translated as CASSVYGGETTDTQYF.

The sample holds a few counts of this clone. V gene TRBV11-3 combines with J gene TRBJ2-3, with D possibly TRBD2 on 6 matching bases. V was cut by 5 bases and J by 2 bases, with 14 bases left in between. CDR1 is SGHNT, CDR2 YENEEA, per germline. This CDR3 contains 15 residues. This CDR3 is CASSPSPGDTDTQYF. The CDR3 DNA sequence: TGTGCCAGCAGCCCCAGCCCGGGGGACACAGATACGCAGTATTTT.

This clone was counted once. The chain recombines TRBV30 with TRBJ2-1; 7 nucleotides match TRBD2. The germline CDR1 and CDR2 sequences are GTSNPN and SVGIG (reference sequence). This CDR3 is built from 15 residues. The junction had 11 bases not matched to a gene; V was cut back by 0 bases and J by 9 bases. The CDR3 nucleotides are TGTGCCTGGAGTGTTTATTCGGCGGGAGTAGGTGAGCAGTTCTTC. Its translation is CAWSVYSAGVGEQFF.

The V and J genes are TRBV28 and TRBJ1-1; TRBD1 is a possible D gene (6 bases). CDR1 and CDR2 from the germline V gene are MDHEN and SYDVKM. Trimming took off 5 bases at V and 1 base at J, with 14 bases between the two ends. The CDR3 covers 15 residues. CDR3 coding DNA: TGTGCCAGCAGTCCGCCGGGACAACCGAACACTGAAGCTTTCTTT. It specifies CASSPPGQPNTEAFF.

The chain carries TRBV28 and TRBJ2-7; TRBD2 might be the D (5 bases). This CDR3 spans 14 amino acids. Trimming cost V 1 base and J 1 base, with 8 bases left between them. CDR1 and CDR2 (germline): MDHEN, SYDVKM. CDR3 coding DNA: TGTGCCAGCAGTTTATACGGGAAATCCTACGAGCAGTACTTC. Amino acids: CASSLYGKSYEQYF.

The chain has TRBV5-4 and TRBJ1-2; TRBD1 is a possible D gene (5 bases). The CDR3 extends over 13 amino acids. V shed 4 bases and J shed 2 bases, with 9 bases lying between them. Germline CDR1 reads SGHNT; CDR2 reads YYREEE (reference sequence). The chain's CDR3 is CASSLDSNYGYTF. The CDR3 DNA reads TGTGCCAGCAGCCTAGACAGCAACTATGGCTACACCTTC.

Comments on this clone: Sequence at one end of the junction differs from germline and may be a read error. The chain couples TRBV29-1 to TRBJ2-1, with 11 bases identical to TRBD2. This CDR3 region has 13 residues. From germline, CDR1 is SQVTM and CDR2 ANQGSEA. CDR3 protein: CSVGGLADNEQLF. DNA for the CDR3: TGCAGCGTCGGGGGACTAGCGGACAATGAGCAGCTCTTC.